The sequence of this TCR beta chain was determined in a study of blood T cells in healthy people across ages. Germline values: CDR1 SQVTM, CDR2 ANQGSEA. V was pared by 6 bases and J by 1 base, with 10 bases of the junction left unmatched. CDR3 length: 15 residues. Alongside a J-beta primer mix, a sample-barcoded 5' primer served in a second PCR lasting about 7 to 12 cycles. Unique molecular identifiers of 12 random nucleotides labeled each cDNA. Each CDR3 protein is one row after TCRdb ran MiXCR on the 5' RACE reads. The table has approximately 880,000 distinct CDR3 sequences, roughly 52% seen once; the top ten hold about an eighth.

This chain links TRBV29-1 with TRBJ2-7, with TRBD2 identical over 9 bases. The sample taken for sequencing was blood. This clonotype originated in a man aged 30 to 39 in good health. CDR3 coding DNA: TGCAGCGTCAGTAGCGGGGGTTCATATTCCTACGAGCAGTACTTC. Translated, it gives CSVSSGGSYSYEQYF.